The T cell receptor beta chain under discussion was sequenced for a study of regulatory T cells in long-lasting Graves disease. Study-level results: Limited samples may have lowered accuracy.

As to time point: newly diagnosed GD, antithyroid drugs for less than 3 months. PBMC RNA was the source of the TCR library. Comment on this clonotype: Its specificity is not known.

Germline assignment: CDR1 MNHNS and CDR2 SASEGT. Trimming removed 7 bases from V and 5 bases from J, with 14 bases in between. The CDR3 consists of 14 residues. In building TCR beta libraries, iRepertoire HTBI primers were used together with Arm-PCR of CDR3 regions. TCRdb analysed the multiplex PCR reads with MiXCR anew, one entry per CDR3 protein. Of around 240,000 distinct CDR3 sequences detected, about 17% appear once; the ten largest clones hold around 15%. These sequences were also reported in another study, on T cells in Graves' hyperthyroidism and ophthalmopathy. That source notes: The primer set for the first-round RT-PCR of the TCR CDR3 was HTBI.

The chain couples TRBV6-1 to TRBJ2-2; D remains ambiguous. The TCR was taken from a woman younger than 45 with Graves disease. The sequencing used peripheral blood mononuclear cells (PBMCs), collected at new diagnosis, from a patient treated with antithyroid drugs. Written as DNA, the CDR3 is TGTGCCAGCACCAATCAGAGAAATACCGGGGAGCTGTTTTTT. It specifies CASTNQRNTGELFF.